This T cell receptor beta chain emerged from a study of blood T cell repertoires in COVID-19. Study at large: Sites across the United States, Italy and Spain contributed samples from acute and convalescent COVID-19. Sources were T cells, B-cell-depleted T cells, or PBMCs; the material itself was cDNA or gDNA.

The germline gives CDR1 SNHLY, CDR2 FYNNEI. Deletions cut 8 bases from V and 2 bases from J, with 18 bases between. The CDR3 is 15 residues long. Assay used: immunoSEQ multiplex PCR; TCRdb lists only in-frame clones, some missing. The table includes 430,000 or so clones, 85% to 90% detected once. The V call is TRBV2, the J call TRBJ1-2; D is unresolved. Sequenced input: peripheral blood. This TCR was sampled from a man aged 18 to 29 with COVID-19, enrolled during active disease. The CDR3 DNA follows: TGTGCCAGCCAACAGTTCCTCCTTTCGAACTATGGCTACACCTTC. Amino acids: CASQQFLLSNYGYTF.